This T cell receptor beta chain was recorded in a study of beta chain features in type 1 diabetes. CDR1 is MDHEN, CDR2 SYDVKM, per germline. The CDR3 has 13 residues. V was trimmed by 3 bases and J by 0 bases, leaving 5 bases between them. With regard to this clone: The same CDR3 is also encoded by other DNA sequences in this sample.

A CD45RO/CCR7/CD25/CD127/CD95/CD27 panel sorted naive, central memory, regulatory and stem cell-like memory CD4+ cells. Since all of the isolated RNA was reverse transcribed, expressed TCRB transcripts were what got sequenced. Naive, central memory and regulatory T cell samples yielded about 3.57 million reads on average. Measured with immunoSEQ multiplex PCR; TCRdb has only the in-frame clones, and not every one. Of 600,000 to 650,000 clones in the sample, roughly a sixth were seen once. The TCR comes from a man aged 18 to 35 in good health. Source material: naive CD4+ T cells from blood. V gene TRBV28 combines with J gene TRBJ1-1; D is unclear. CDR3 sequence: CASSLTVNTEAFF. The CDR3 coding sequence is TGTGCCAGCAGTTTGACGGTGAACACTGAAGCTTTCTTT.